Detailed here is one T cell receptor (beta chain). The antigen remains unidentified. CDR1 MNHNS and CDR2 SASEGT come from the germline V gene. The V and J ends lost 4 bases and 5 bases respectively, with 12 bases between them. CDR3 length: 13 residues. These data are taken from a study of cytomegalovirus exposure and HLA in healthy donors. Study-level information: The early release's HLA-typed donors yielded 78 million or so unique TCRs.

The PCR made use of 60 Vbeta and 13 Jbeta primers. Assay: immunoSEQ multiplex PCR; the TCRdb copy retains only in-frame clones and omits some. Its listing shows under 130,000 clones. Study-wide findings and caveats: It was likely that a cluster of highly shared sequence variants was a sequencing artifact. In a later analysis, HLA-associated TCR beta chains were more clonally expanded than equally common others. TRBV6-2, TRBV6-3 and other indistinguishable V segments were excluded.

The sequencing sample was made of PBMCs. The chain carries TRBV6-1 and TRBJ2-7; D may be TRBD1 (5 bases). This clonotype was obtained from a man aged 45-60 years in good health and CMV-seronegative. In DNA form, the CDR3 reads TGTGCCAGCAGTGGGGGCATCATCAACGAGCAGTACTTC. Translated, it gives CASSGGIINEQYF.